This T cell receptor beta chain was recovered during a study of blood T cell repertoires in COVID-19. Generated by immunoSEQ multiplex PCR, the TCRdb table keeps only in-frame clones and is missing some. The sample shows about 180,000 clones, roughly four fifths of them seen only once. A word on this clone: Other DNA sequences from this sample encode an identical CDR3 as well.

Germline V gene data show CDR1 as SGHTA and CDR2 as FQGTGA. This CDR3 is 15 amino acids long. After removal of 5 bases from V and 2 bases from J, the junction contained 7 bases not matched to a gene. Input material: peripheral blood. The chain carries TRBV7-3 and TRBJ2-7, with 9 positions matching TRBD1. The clonotype originates from a woman in her 70s with COVID-19, enrolled during active disease. This CDR3 reads CASSPGGTGTYEQYF. The CDR3 region has the DNA TGTGCCAGCAGCCCAGGGGGGACAGGGACCTACGAGCAGTACTTC.